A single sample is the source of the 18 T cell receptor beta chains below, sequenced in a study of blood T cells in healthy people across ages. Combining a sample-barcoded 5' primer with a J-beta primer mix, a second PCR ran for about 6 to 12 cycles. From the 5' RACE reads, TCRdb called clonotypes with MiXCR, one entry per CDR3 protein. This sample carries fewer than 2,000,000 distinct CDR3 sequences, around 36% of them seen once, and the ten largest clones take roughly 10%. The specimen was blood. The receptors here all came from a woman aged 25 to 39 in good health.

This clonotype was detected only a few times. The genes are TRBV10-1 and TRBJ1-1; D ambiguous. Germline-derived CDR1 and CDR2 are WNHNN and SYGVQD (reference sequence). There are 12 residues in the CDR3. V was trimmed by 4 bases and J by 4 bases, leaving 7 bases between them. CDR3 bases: TGCGCCAGCAGTGGAGGAGCCACTGAAGCTTTCTTT. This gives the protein CASSGGATEAFF.

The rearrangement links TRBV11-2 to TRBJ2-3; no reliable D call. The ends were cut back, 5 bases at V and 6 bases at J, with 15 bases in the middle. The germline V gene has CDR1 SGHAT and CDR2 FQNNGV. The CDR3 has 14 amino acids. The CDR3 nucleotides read TGTGCCAGCAGCACCATAGGGTCTTCTGATACGCAGTATTTT. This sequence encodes CASSTIGSSDTQYF.

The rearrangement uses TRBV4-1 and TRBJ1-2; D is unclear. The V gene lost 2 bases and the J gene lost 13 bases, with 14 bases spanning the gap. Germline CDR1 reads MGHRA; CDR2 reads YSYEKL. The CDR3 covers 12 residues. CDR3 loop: CASSQMGRGFTF. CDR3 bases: TGCGCCAGCAGCCAAATGGGTAGAGGATTCACCTTC.

In nucleotides, the CDR3 is TGTGCCATCAGTCCTGGACAGGGGGGCTTCGGTGAGCAGTTCTTC. Its protein product is CAISPGQGGFGEQFF. The rearrangement links TRBV10-3 to TRBJ2-1; 10 bases fit TRBD1. CDR1 is ENHRY and CDR2 is SYGVKD in the germline V gene. The CDR3 loop spans 15 amino acids. V lost 5 bases to trimming and J lost 9 bases; unmatched junction nucleotides: 10.

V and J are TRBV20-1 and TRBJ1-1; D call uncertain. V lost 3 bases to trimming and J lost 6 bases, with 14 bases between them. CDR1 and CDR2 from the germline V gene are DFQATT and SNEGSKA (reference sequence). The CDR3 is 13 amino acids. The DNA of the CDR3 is TGCAGTGCTAGTACGTTCATGGTCGCTGAAGCTTTCTTT. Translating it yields CSASTFMVAEAFF.

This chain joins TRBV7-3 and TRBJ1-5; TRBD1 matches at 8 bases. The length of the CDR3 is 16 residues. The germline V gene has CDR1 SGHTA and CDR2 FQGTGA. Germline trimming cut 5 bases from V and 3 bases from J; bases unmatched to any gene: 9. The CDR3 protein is CASSENRGENNQPQHF. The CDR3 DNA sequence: TGTGCCAGCAGCGAAAACAGGGGGGAGAACAATCAGCCCCAGCATTTT.

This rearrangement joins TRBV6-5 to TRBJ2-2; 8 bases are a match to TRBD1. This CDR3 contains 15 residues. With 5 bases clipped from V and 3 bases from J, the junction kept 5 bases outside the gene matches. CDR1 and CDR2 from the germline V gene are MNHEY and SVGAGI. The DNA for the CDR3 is TGTGCCAGCAGTGGGACAGGCCGCTACACCGGGGAGCTGTTTTTT. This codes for CASSGTGRYTGELFF.

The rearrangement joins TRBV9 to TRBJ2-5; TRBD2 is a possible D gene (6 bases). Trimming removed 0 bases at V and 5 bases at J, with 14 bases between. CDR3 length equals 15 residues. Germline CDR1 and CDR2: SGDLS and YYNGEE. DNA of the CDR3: TGTGCCAGCAGCGTAGCGGGCGGAGGGAGGGAGACCCAGTACTTC. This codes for CASSVAGGGRETQYF.

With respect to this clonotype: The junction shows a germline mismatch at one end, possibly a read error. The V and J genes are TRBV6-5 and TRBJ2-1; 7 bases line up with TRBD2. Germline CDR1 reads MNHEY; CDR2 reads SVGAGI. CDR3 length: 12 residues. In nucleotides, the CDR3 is TGTGCCAGCAGCCCCCGTAGGGGAGGGGAGATCTTC. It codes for CASSPRRGGEIF.

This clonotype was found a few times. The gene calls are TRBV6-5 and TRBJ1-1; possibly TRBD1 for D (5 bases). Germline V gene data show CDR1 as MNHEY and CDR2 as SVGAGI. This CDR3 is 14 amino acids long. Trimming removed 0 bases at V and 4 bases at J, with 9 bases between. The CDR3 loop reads CASSYSEGFTEAFF. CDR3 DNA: TGTGCCAGCAGTTACTCTGAGGGGTTCACTGAAGCTTTCTTT.

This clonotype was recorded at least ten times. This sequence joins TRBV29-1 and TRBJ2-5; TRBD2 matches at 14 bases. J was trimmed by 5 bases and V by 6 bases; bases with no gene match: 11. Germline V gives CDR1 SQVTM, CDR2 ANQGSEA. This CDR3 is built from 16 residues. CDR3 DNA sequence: TGCAGCGTCGCCCCCCGACTAGCGGGAGGGACGGAGACCCAGTACTTC. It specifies CSVAPRLAGGTETQYF.

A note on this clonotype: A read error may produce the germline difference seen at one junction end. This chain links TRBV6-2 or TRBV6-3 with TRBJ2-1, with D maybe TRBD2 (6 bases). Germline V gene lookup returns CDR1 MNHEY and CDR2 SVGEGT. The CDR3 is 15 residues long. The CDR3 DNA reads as TGTGCCAGCAGTTTGGGGGGTAGCTCCTACGATGAGCAGTTCTTC. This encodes CASSLGGSSYDEQFF.

The CDR3 reads CASSPIRTGDSYEQYF. CDR3 nucleotides: TGTGCCAGCAGCCCAATAAGGACAGGGGACTCCTACGAGCAGTACTTC. The chain has TRBV27 and TRBJ2-7; TRBD1 agrees at 9 bases. Germline V gives CDR1 MNHEY, CDR2 SMNVEV (reference sequence). The trim removed 6 bases at V and 0 bases at J, leaving 9 bases unmatched. This CDR3 spans 16 amino acids.

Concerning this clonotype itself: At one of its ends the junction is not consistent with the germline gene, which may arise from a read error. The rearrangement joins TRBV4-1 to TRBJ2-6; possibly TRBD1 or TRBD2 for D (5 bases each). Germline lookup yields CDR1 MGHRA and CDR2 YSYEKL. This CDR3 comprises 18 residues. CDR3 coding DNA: TGCGCCAGCAGCCAACTAGCCGGACGAGTCTCTGGGGCCGACGTCCTGACTTTC. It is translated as CASSQLAGRVSGADVLTF.

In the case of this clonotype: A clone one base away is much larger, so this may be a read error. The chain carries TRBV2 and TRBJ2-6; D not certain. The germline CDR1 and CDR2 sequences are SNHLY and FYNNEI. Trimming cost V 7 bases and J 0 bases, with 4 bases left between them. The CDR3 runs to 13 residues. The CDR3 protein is CASKASGANVLTF. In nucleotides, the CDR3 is TGTGCCAGCAAGGCCTCTGGGGCCAACGTCCTGACTTTC.

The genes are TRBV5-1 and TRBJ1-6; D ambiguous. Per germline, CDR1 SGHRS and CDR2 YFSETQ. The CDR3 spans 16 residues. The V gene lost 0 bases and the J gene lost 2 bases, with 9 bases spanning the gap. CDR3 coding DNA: TGCGCCAGCAGCTTGGCCGGACTGGCCTATAATTCACCCCTCCACTTT. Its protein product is CASSLAGLAYNSPLHF.

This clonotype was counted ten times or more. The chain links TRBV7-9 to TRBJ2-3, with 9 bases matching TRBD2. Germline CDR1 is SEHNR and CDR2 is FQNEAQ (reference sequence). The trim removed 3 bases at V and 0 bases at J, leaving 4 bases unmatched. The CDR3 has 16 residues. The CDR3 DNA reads TGTGCCAGCAGCTTTAGCGGGGGAAGCAGCACAGATACGCAGTATTTT. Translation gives CASSFSGGSSTDTQYF.

The DNA of the CDR3 is TGCGCCAGCAGCCCCGGGACAGGGGGCGTGAATGGCTACACCTTC. Its translation is CASSPGTGGVNGYTF. The V and J genes are TRBV4-1 and TRBJ1-2, with 12 bases that match TRBD1. The CDR3 sequence is 15 residues long. After removal of 4 bases from V and 6 bases from J, the junction contained 6 bases not matched to a gene. In germline, CDR1 is MGHRA, CDR2 YSYEKL.